These 2 T cell receptor beta chains were all obtained from the same sample, sequenced in a study of human T cells and chemical hapten exposure. The time point: patch test 1, 2 weeks after DPC sensitization. Treatment defined: therapeutic diphenylcyclopropenone sensitization with weekly scalp DPC. Each CDR3 protein gets one entry after TCRdb re-called the RACE reads with MiXCR. The data show around 300,000 distinct CDR3 sequences, with roughly 6.9% seen just once and 8.4% held by the top ten. The sequenced sample was whole blood, obtained in connection with sensitization to the hapten diphenylcyclopropenone (DPC). Receptors were obtained from a woman younger than 30 with alopecia areata. Some clones in this sample may be carry-over from other donors' samples.

This clonotype has ten or more counts. This rearrangement joins TRBV15 to TRBJ2-5; the D gene is possibly TRBD1 (6 bases). There are 16 residues in the CDR3. Trimming removed 0 bases from V and 1 base from J, with 12 bases in between. CDR1 is LNHNV, CDR2 YYDKDF, per germline (reference sequence). The CDR3 region has the DNA TGTGCCACCAGCAGAGATCGAGAAGGGGGCCAAGAGACCCAGTACTTC. Translated, it gives CATSRDREGGQETQYF.

V usage is TRBV5-1 and J usage is TRBJ1-6; no clear D. The CDR3 has 14 residues. The germline V gene has CDR1 SGHRS and CDR2 YFSETQ. V was trimmed by 5 bases and J by 5 bases, leaving 11 bases between them. The CDR3 loop reads CASSDSGDNSPLHF. The CDR3 nucleotides read TGCGCCAGCAGTGACTCAGGCGATAATTCACCCCTCCACTTT.